These 9 T cell receptor beta chains originate from one sample sequenced in a study of cytomegalovirus exposure and HLA in healthy donors. The PCR employed 60 Vbeta primers together with 13 Jbeta primers. Produced via immunoSEQ multiplex PCR; TCRdb's table is partial and in-frame only. The sample has 60,000 to 70,000 clones, about four fifths seen once. Source material: PBMCs. The receptors here all came from a man aged 18 to 35 in good health and CMV-seropositive.

The chain uses TRBV30 and TRBJ2-2; D may be TRBD1 (5 bases). This CDR3 region has 13 residues. The germline CDR1 and CDR2 sequences are GTSNPN and SVGIG (reference sequence). Trimming cost V 2 bases and J 7 bases, with 11 bases left between them. The CDR3: CAWSRGTSGELFF. The CDR3 DNA is TGTGCCTGGAGTAGGGGTACGAGCGGGGAGCTGTTTTTT. Full variable domain (remainder filled in from reference TRBV30 and TRBJ2-2): SQTIHQWPATLVQPVGSPLSLECTVEGTSNPNLYWYRQAAGRGLQLLFYSVGIGQISSEVPQNLSASRPQDRQFILSSKKLLLSDSGFYLCAWSRGTSGELFFGEGSRLTVL.

This clone was detected once. This chain joins TRBV7-8 and TRBJ2-7; D remains unclear. The V gene's germline CDR1 is SGHVS and CDR2 FQNEAQ. The CDR3 extends over 11 amino acids. Trimming took off 5 bases at V and 2 bases at J, with 4 bases between the two ends. The CDR3 DNA is TGTGCCAGCAGCCCGGCCTACGAGCAGTACTTC. Amino acids: CASSPAYEQYF.

The DNA for the CDR3 is TGCGCCAGCAGCTTGGTGTCTAGCGGTGGGGGTGAGCAGTTCTTC. This gives the protein CASSLVSSGGGEQFF. The chain uses TRBV5-1 and TRBJ2-1, with TRBD2 matching over 7 bases. The CDR3 loop spans 15 amino acids. The germline V gene encodes CDR1 SGHRS and CDR2 YFSETQ. V was pared by 0 bases and J by 9 bases, with 9 bases of the junction left unmatched. Full variable domain (remainder filled in from reference TRBV5-1 and TRBJ2-1): KAGVTQTPRYLIKTRGQQVTLSCSPISGHRSVSWYQQTPGQGLQFLFEYFSETQRNKGNFPGRFSGRQFSNSRSEMNVSTLELGDSALYLCASSLVSSGGGEQFFGPGTRLTVL.

V gene TRBV14 combines with J gene TRBJ2-1; 8 bases map to TRBD1. This CDR3 has 17 residues. Per the germline V gene, CDR1 is SGHDN and CDR2 is FVKESK. The ends lost 0 bases at V and 4 bases at J; junction bases unmatched: 8. Here the CDR3 reads CASSQDASGGWYNEQFF. The DNA of the CDR3 is TGTGCCAGCAGCCAAGATGCGTCAGGGGGCTGGTACAATGAGCAGTTCTTC.

The chain recombines TRBV15 with TRBJ1-4; D remains ambiguous. The V end lost 2 bases, the J end lost 0 bases, and 4 bases lay between the germline ends. The CDR3 runs to 14 residues. From germline, CDR1 is LNHNV and CDR2 YYDKDF (reference sequence). As DNA, the CDR3 is TGTGCCACCAGCAGACATCCAACTAATGAAAAACTGTTTTTT. Amino acids: CATSRHPTNEKLFF.

The V call is TRBV11-2, the J call TRBJ2-1; D possibly corresponds to TRBD2 (5 bases). Trimming took off 3 bases at V and 5 bases at J, with 14 bases between the two ends. Germline assignment: CDR1 SGHAT and CDR2 FQNNGV. The CDR3 has 15 amino acids. The CDR3 loop reads CASSFKGLDDNEQFF. In DNA form, the CDR3 reads TGTGCCAGCAGCTTCAAAGGACTGGATGACAATGAGCAGTTCTTC.

Turning to this clone: Other DNA sequences in the sample encode the same CDR3. V and J are TRBV30 and TRBJ1-2; D call uncertain. The CDR3 has 12 amino acids. The V and J ends lost 1 base and 3 bases respectively, with 6 bases between them. Germline lookup yields CDR1 GTSNPN and CDR2 SVGIG (reference sequence). This CDR3 reads CAWSAGDYGYTF. The CDR3 DNA reads as TGTGCCTGGAGTGCCGGGGACTATGGCTACACCTTC.

V is TRBV2 and J is TRBJ1-2; TRBD1 is a possible D gene (6 bases). Trimming cost V 0 bases and J 8 bases, with 10 bases left between them. The germline V gene has CDR1 SNHLY and CDR2 FYNNEI. The CDR3 length is 13 residues. CDR3 DNA sequence: TGTGCCAGCAGTGAAGCGCTTGGGGGCGGCTACACCTTC. As protein: CASSEALGGGYTF.

The rearrangement joins TRBV4-2 to TRBJ1-1; D gene ambiguous. Germline CDR1 reads LGHNA; CDR2 reads YNFKEQ. V dropped 4 bases and J dropped 1 base, with 19 bases sitting between them. This CDR3 has 17 residues. The CDR3 sequence: CASSPTLSGTANTEAFF. CDR3 coding DNA: TGTGCCAGCAGCCCCACTTTATCCGGAACAGCGAACACTGAAGCTTTCTTT.